This TCR beta chain was profiled in a study of blood T cell repertoires in COVID-19. About the study: Some COVID-19 samples were acute and others convalescent; all came from the United States, Italy and Spain. Sample material is recorded as cDNA or gDNA derived from T cells, B-cell-depleted T cells, or PBMCs.

Original processing methods: Estimation of nucleated cell counts relied on the amplification of reference gene primers. The table came from immunoSEQ multiplex PCR; TCRdb's copy has only in-frame clones and leaves some out. V and J calls and clone size are given by that table; D and trimming were obtained from the DNA. The sample yields 200,000 to 250,000 clones, around nine tenths seen once. In its sample, this clone was seen a few times. The ends were cut back, 2 bases at V and 3 bases at J, with 8 bases in the middle. Germline CDR1 SEHNR, CDR2 FQNEAQ (reference sequence). The CDR3 spans 14 residues.

This clonotype was sampled from a woman in her 70s with active or convalescent COVID-19. The sequenced sample was peripheral blood. This rearrangement joins TRBV7-9 to TRBJ1-5; D is uncertain. CDR3 sequence (DNA): TGTGCCAGCAGCTTACATCGGGACAATCAGCCCCAGCATTTT. It codes for CASSLHRDNQPQHF.